The table lists the clone carrying this TCR beta chain with a few counts. Its antigen remains unknown. This entry comes from a study of cytomegalovirus exposure and HLA in healthy donors. The V and J ends lost 6 bases and 6 bases respectively, with 15 bases between them. CDR1 and CDR2 (germline): MNHEY, SMNVEV (reference sequence). The CDR3 is 14 amino acids. Researchers ran the PCR with 60 Vbeta and 13 Jbeta primers. TCRdb keeps only in-frame clones here, not all; method: immunoSEQ multiplex PCR. The repertoire consists of 150,000 to 200,000 clones, with roughly 87% occurring once and the leading ten covering roughly 0.2%. Each donor was nominally healthy when sampled (though unrecorded immune exposures were likely). Points from the study as a whole: It emerged from a later analysis that several of the most significant clusters appeared to be linked to common viral pathogens. In an earlier analysis, about 87% or about 30%: the productive usage of most TCR beta V segments. In a later analysis, at a false discovery rate of 0.05, under 20,000 TCR beta sequences were associated with HLA alleles.

The specimen was PBMCs. The V gene is TRBV27, the J gene TRBJ1-5, with a weak D call TRBD1 (6 bases). This clonotype originated in a girl under three years old in good health and CMV-seronegative. The CDR3 sequence is CASSLGGTGQPQHF. The CDR3 DNA follows: TGTGCCAGCAGCTTAGGGGGGACGGGTCAGCCCCAGCATTTT.